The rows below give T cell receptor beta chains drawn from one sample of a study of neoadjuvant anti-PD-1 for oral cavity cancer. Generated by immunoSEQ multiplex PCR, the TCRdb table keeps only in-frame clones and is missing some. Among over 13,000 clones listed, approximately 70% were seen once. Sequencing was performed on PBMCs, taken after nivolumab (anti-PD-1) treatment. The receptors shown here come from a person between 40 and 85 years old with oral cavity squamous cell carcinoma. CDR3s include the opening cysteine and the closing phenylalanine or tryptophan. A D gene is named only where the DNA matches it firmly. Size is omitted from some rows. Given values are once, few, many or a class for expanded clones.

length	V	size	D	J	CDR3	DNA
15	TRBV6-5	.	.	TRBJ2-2	CASSYVRGNTGELFF	TGTGCCAGCAGTTACGTCCGGGGTAACACCGGGGAGCTGTTTTTT
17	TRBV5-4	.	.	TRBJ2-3	CASSPTGSGFSTDTQYF	TGTGCCAGCAGCCCAACCGGAAGCGGGTTCAGCACAGATACGCAGTATTTT
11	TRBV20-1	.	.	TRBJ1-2	CSAREGGTDTF	TGCAGTGCTAGAGAAGGGGGTACAGACACCTTC
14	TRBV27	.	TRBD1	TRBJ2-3	CASSRQGQGDTQYF	TGTGCCAGCAGCCGGCAGGGACAGGGGGATACGCAGTATTTT
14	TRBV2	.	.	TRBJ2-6	CASLLEVGANVLTF	TGTGCCAGCTTATTGGAGGTTGGGGCCAACGTCCTGACTTTC
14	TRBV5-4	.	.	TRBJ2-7	CASSLGQATNEQYF	TGTGCCAGCAGCTTGGGGCAGGCCACCAACGAGCAGTACTTC
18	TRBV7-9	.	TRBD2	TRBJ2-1	CASSLESSGRVPYNEQFF	TGTGCCAGCAGCTTAGAATCCAGCGGGAGGGTGCCCTACAATGAGCAGTTCTTC
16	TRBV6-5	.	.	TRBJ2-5	CASSYGRQALGETQYF	TGTGCCAGCAGTTACGGACGACAGGCGCTGGGGGAGACCCAGTACTTC
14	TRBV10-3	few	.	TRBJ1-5	CAISEGGSNQPQHF	TGTGCCATCAGTGAGGGGGGTAGCAATCAGCCCCAGCATTTT
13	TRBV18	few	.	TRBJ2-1	CASSPWGYNEQFF	TGTGCCAGCTCACCTTGGGGCTACAATGAGCAGTTCTTC
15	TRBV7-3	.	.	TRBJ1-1	CASSSPEFGNTEAFF	TGTGCCAGCAGCTCACCAGAGTTTGGGAACACTGAAGCTTTCTTT
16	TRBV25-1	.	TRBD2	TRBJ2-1	CASRETSGEPHNEQFF	TGTGCCAGCAGGGAGACTAGCGGGGAACCTCACAATGAGCAGTTCTTC
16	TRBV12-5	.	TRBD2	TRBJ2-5	CASGPGGTGGQETQYF	TGTGCTAGTGGCCCCGGGGGGACCGGAGGGCAAGAGACCCAGTACTTC
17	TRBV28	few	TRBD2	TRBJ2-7	CASSSPIGGRNAYEQYF	TGTGCCAGCAGTTCACCCATTGGCGGGAGGAATGCCTACGAGCAGTACTTC
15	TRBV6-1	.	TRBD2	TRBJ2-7	CASSEASSGGTEQYF	TGTGCCAGCAGTGAAGCTTCCTCCGGGGGGACCGAGCAGTACTTC
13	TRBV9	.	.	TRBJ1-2	CASSVVSGNGYTF	TGTGCCAGCAGCGTAGTCTCAGGGAACGGCTACACCTTC
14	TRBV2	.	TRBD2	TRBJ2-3	CASSYGTTTDTQYF	TGTGCCAGCAGTTACGGGACTACCACAGATACGCAGTATTTT
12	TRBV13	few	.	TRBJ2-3	CASSLARAAQYF	TGTGCCAGCAGCTTAGCCAGAGCAGCGCAGTATTTT
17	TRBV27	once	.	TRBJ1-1	CASSRDSILSANTEAFF	TGTGCCAGCAGCCGAGACAGCATACTAAGCGCGAACACTGAAGCTTTCTTT
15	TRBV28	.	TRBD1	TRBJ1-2	CASSQGSRQGYGYTF	TGTGCCAGCAGTCAAGGATCTCGACAGGGTTATGGCTACACCTTC
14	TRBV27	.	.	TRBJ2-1	CASSLSHRYNEQFF	TGTGCCAGCAGTTTATCGCACAGGTACAATGAGCAGTTCTTC
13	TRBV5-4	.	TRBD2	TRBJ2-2	CASGLAGVGELFF	TGTGCCAGCGGACTAGCGGGGGTTGGGGAGCTGTTTTTT